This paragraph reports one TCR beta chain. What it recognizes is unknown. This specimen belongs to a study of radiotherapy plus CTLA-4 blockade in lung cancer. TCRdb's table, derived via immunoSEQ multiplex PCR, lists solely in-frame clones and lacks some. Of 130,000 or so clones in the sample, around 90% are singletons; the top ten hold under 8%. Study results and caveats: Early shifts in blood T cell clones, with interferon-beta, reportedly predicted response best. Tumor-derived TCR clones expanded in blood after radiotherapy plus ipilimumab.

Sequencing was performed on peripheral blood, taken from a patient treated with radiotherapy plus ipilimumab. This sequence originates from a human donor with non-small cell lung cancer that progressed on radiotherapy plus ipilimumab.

The DNA for the CDR3 is TGTGCCAGCAGCGTAGAGGGACAGGGTGGTGAAAAACTGTTTTTT. Its protein product is CASSVEGQGGEKLFF. The chain is built from TRBV9 and TRBJ1-4, with TRBD1 identical over 9 bases. CDR3 size: 15 residues. Trimming cost V 0 bases and J 7 bases; bases outside gene matches: 4. CDR1 and CDR2 from the germline V gene are SGDLS and YYNGEE.